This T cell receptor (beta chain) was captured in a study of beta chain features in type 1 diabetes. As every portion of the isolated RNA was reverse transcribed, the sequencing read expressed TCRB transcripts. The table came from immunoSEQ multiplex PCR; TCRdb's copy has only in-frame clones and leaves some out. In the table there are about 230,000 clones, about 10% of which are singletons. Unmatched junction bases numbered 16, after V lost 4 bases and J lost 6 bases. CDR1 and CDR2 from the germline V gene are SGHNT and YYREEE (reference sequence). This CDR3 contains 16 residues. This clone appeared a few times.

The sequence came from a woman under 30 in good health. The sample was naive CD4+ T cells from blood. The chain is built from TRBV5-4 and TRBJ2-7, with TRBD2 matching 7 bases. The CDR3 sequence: CASSRRRGSGSPEQYF. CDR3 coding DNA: TGTGCCAGCAGCCGTCGGAGGGGTAGCGGGTCTCCCGAGCAGTACTTC. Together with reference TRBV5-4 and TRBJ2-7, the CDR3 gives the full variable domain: ETGVTQSPTHLIKTRGQQVTLRCSSQSGHNTVSWYQQALGQGPQFIFQYYREEENGRGNFPPRFSGLQFPNYSSELNVNALELDDSALYLCASSRRRGSGSPEQYFGPGTRLTVT.